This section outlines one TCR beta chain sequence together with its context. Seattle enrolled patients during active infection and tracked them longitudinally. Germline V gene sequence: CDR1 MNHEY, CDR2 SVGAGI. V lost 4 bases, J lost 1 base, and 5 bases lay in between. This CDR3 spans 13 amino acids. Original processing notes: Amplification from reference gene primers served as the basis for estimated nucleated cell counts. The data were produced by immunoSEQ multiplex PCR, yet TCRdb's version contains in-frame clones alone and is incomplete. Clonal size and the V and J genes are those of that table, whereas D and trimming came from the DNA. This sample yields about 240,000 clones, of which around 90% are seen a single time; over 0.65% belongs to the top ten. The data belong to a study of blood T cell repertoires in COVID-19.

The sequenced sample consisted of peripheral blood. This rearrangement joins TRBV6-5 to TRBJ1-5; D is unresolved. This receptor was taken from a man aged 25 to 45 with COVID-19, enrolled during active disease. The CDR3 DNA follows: TGTGCCAGCAGTTCACAGAGCAATCAGCCCCAGCATTTT. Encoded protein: CASSSQSNQPQHF.